This TCR beta chain appears in the sequencing data of a study of T cells in localized non-small cell lung cancer. This CDR3 region has 18 residues. The germline V gene encodes CDR1 SGHNT and CDR2 YENEEA. Losses at the gene ends were 0 bases for V and 3 bases for J; bases not matched to a gene: 10. TCRdb's table, derived via immunoSEQ multiplex PCR, lists solely in-frame clones and lacks some. The data contain 1,500 to 2,000 clones, around a third of them singletons. This clone was recorded a few times. The chain has TRBV11-3 and TRBJ2-2, with 7 nucleotides matching TRBD1. This TCR derives from a male donor at least 60 years old with stage I squamous cell lung carcinoma. The specimen comprised normal lung tissue next to the tumor, sampled before any cancer treatment. CDR3 loop: CASSLEGTGTAYTGELFF. CDR3 nucleotide sequence: TGTGCCAGCAGCTTAGAGGGTACGGGGACAGCTTACACCGGGGAGCTGTTTTTT. Supplemented by reference TRBV11-3 and TRBJ2-2, the full variable domain reads EAGVVQSPRYKIIEKKQPVAFWCNPISGHNTLYWYLQNLGQGPELLIRYENEEAVDDSQLPKDRFSAERLKGVDSTLKIQPAELGDSAVYLCASSLEGTGTAYTGELFFGEGSRLTVL.